Below are 7 T cell receptor beta chains sequenced from a single sample in a study of cytomegalovirus exposure and HLA in healthy donors. Primers for the PCR totalled 60 Vbeta and 13 Jbeta. Sequencing was performed with immunoSEQ multiplex PCR; in TCRdb, only in-frame clones are kept and a portion is missing. The sample yields 150,000 to 200,000 clones, around 78% seen once. Sequenced material: PBMCs. Receptors were obtained from a woman aged 25 to 45 in good health and CMV-seropositive.

The chain has TRBV19 and TRBJ2-4; the match to TRBD1 covers 8 bases. Germline values: CDR1 LNHDA, CDR2 SQIVND (reference sequence). V shed 5 bases, J shed 4 bases, and the junction held 10 bases outside the gene matches. The CDR3 sequence is 16 residues long. CDR3 nucleotides: TGTGCCAGTAGTTGGAACAGGGGGAAGGATAAAAACATTCAGTACTTC. Amino acid sequence: CASSWNRGKDKNIQYF.

This chain uses TRBV9 with TRBJ1-2, with 9 positions matching TRBD1. The CDR3 covers 16 residues. The V segment lost 0 bases and the J segment 2 bases; nucleotides outside the gene matches: 5. The V gene's germline CDR1 is SGDLS and CDR2 YYNGEE. The CDR3 sequence is CASSVGVGQGNYGYTF. CDR3 nucleotide sequence: TGTGCCAGCAGCGTAGGGGTCGGACAGGGGAACTATGGCTACACCTTC.

The chain couples TRBV5-1 to TRBJ2-7; tentatively, D is TRBD1 (6 bases). From germline, CDR1 is SGHRS and CDR2 YFSETQ. V was trimmed by 5 bases and J by 1 base, leaving 13 bases between them. This CDR3 spans 14 amino acids. The CDR3 loop is CASRVQGRSYEQYF. The CDR3 coding sequence is TGCGCCAGCAGAGTCCAGGGGAGATCCTACGAGCAGTACTTC.

The chain links TRBV9 to TRBJ2-3; maybe TRBD2 (6 bases). V was pared by 3 bases and J by 3 bases, with 14 bases between. Germline assignment: CDR1 SGDLS and CDR2 YYNGEE. The CDR3 length is 15 residues. The CDR3 DNA is TGTGCCAGCAGCGAGCCGGGGGATAGGACAGATACGCAGTATTTT. Its translation: CASSEPGDRTDTQYF.

CDR3 in DNA: TGTGCCAGCAGTTCGGCGGACACTTCCTACGAGCAGTACTTC. Protein product: CASSSADTSYEQYF. This chain uses TRBV6-5 with TRBJ2-7, with D possibly TRBD1 on 5 matching bases. This CDR3 contains 14 residues. V lost 4 bases to trimming and J lost 1 base, with 11 bases between them. CDR1 is MNHEY and CDR2 is SVGAGI in the germline V gene.

CDR3 nucleotide sequence: TGCGCCAGCAGCTTGGATCCAGGTAGCTCCTACGAGCAGTACTTC. It encodes CASSLDPGSSYEQYF. The chain recombines TRBV5-1 with TRBJ2-7; D gene uncertain. V shed 0 bases and J shed 0 bases, with 10 bases lying between them. Germline CDR1 and CDR2: SGHRS and YFSETQ. CDR3 length: 15 residues.

The rearrangement joins TRBV7-8 to TRBJ2-1, with D maybe TRBD2 (5 bases). Germline V gene lookup returns CDR1 SGHVS and CDR2 FQNEAQ. This CDR3 is built from 17 residues. The V end lost 5 bases, the J end lost 3 bases, and 20 bases lay between the germline ends. The CDR3 DNA is TGTGCCAGCAGCCCATCGCGGACTTCTACTAACTACAATGAGCAGTTCTTC. This translates into CASSPSRTSTNYNEQFF.